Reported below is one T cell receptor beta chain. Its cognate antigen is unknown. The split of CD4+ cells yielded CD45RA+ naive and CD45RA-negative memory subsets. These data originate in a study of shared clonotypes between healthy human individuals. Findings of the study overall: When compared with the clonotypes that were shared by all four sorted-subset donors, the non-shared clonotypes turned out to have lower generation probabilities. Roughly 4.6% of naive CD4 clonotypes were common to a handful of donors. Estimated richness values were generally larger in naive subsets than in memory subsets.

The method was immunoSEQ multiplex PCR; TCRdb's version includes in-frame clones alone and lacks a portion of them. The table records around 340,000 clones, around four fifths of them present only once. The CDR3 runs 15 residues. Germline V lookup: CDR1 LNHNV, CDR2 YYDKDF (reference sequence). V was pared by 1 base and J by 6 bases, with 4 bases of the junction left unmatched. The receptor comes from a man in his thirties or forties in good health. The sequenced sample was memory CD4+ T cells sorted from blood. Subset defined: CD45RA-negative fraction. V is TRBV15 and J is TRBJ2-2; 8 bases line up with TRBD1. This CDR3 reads CATSRAGTGSGELFF. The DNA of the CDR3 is TGTGCCACCAGCAGAGCCGGGACAGGCTCCGGGGAGCTGTTTTTT.